These 5 T cell receptor beta chains share one sample of origin, sequenced in a study of T cell clonality in common variable immunodeficiency (dated by TCRdb to the mid-2010s). The library was obtained by the immunoSEQ multiplex PCR assay. Drawn from immuneACCESS, this table holds only the in-frame rearrangements with V and J called that TCRdb kept. Clones are partly lost; checked studies trace under half to an unresolved V gene and leave the rest unexplained. The sample features about 39,000 clones, and none is a singleton. The top ten clones comprise around 2.7% of the sample. Sequenced input: peripheral blood mononuclear cells. The origin of the receptors is a person between 18 and 75 years old in good health.

This clone was observed at least ten times. The sequenced fragment ends 3 residues before the CDR3 boundary, so the rest is inferred from the germline J gene. This chain uses TRBV20-1 with TRBJ2-5; 8 bases fit TRBD1. CDR3 length: 15 amino acids. The V gene end was trimmed by 5 bases and the J gene end by 4 bases; junction bases not matched to a gene: 12. Germline V lookup: CDR1 DFQATT, CDR2 SNEGSKA (reference sequence). The CDR3 protein is CSAPPQGQVGETQYF. The DNA read from the CDR3 is TGCAGTGCTCCACCCCAGGGACAGGTAGGAGAGACC.

Many counts were recorded for this clone. The CDR3 is cut off 3 residues early in the read; its end comes from the germline J gene. V usage is TRBV19 and J usage is TRBJ2-6; a weak D match, TRBD2 (7 bases). Trimming cost V 7 bases and J 2 bases, with 12 bases left between them. Germline CDR1 LNHDA, CDR2 SQIVND (reference sequence). CDR3 size: 15 residues. The CDR3 sequence is CASTAGAAGANVLTF. The DNA read from the CDR3 is TGTGCCAGTACCGCGGGGGCCGCTGGGGCCAACGTC. Full variable domain (remainder filled in from reference TRBV19 and TRBJ2-6): DGGITQSPKYLFRKEGQNVTLSCEQNLNHDAMYWYRQDPGQGLRLIYYSQIVNDFQKGDIAEGYSVSREKKESFPLTVTSAQKNPTAFYLCASTAGAAGANVLTFGAGSRLTVL.

This clone was seen at least ten times. The CDR3 sequence is CASSPSQGSGKLFF. CDR3 DNA, as far as it was read: TGTGCCAGCTCACCATCCCAGGGGAGCGGAAAA. J is TRBJ1-4 and V is TRBV18; a weak D match, TRBD1 (6 bases). With the read ending 3 residues before the CDR3 end, the germline J gene is used to fill in that end. There are 14 residues in the CDR3. CDR1 and CDR2 (germline): KGHSH, LQKENI. The V end lost 2 bases, the J end lost 10 bases, and 14 bases lay between the germline ends.

This clone was observed at least ten times. The CDR3 end is not reached by the read, which stops 3 residues before it; the germline J gene fills it in. The chain joins TRBV11-2 to TRBJ2-2; 11 bases are a match to TRBD2. Germline V gene data show CDR1 as SGHAT and CDR2 as FQNNGV. V dropped 6 bases and J dropped 6; count of bases not matched to a gene: 6. The CDR3 has 15 amino acids. CDR3 DNA (partial): TGTGCCAGCAGGTCGGGACTAGCGGACCCCGGGGAG. Residues: CASRSGLADPGE. The entire CDR3 is CASRSGLADPGELFF.

This clone was picked up many times. The CDR3 end falls 3 residues outside the read, so it is completed with the germline J gene. The V and J genes are TRBV19 and TRBJ1-1; 8 nucleotides line up with TRBD1. CDR1 and CDR2 from the germline V gene are LNHDA and SQIVND (reference sequence). Trimming took 1 base from V and 4 from J; bases not matched to a gene: 11. This CDR3 has 17 amino acids. The sequenced part of the CDR3 DNA is TGTGCCAGTAGTATAGCTGGCAGGGGGCTGGGTGGCACTGAA. Translation: CASSIAGRGLGGTE. The CDR3 in its entirety is CASSIAGRGLGGTEAFF.